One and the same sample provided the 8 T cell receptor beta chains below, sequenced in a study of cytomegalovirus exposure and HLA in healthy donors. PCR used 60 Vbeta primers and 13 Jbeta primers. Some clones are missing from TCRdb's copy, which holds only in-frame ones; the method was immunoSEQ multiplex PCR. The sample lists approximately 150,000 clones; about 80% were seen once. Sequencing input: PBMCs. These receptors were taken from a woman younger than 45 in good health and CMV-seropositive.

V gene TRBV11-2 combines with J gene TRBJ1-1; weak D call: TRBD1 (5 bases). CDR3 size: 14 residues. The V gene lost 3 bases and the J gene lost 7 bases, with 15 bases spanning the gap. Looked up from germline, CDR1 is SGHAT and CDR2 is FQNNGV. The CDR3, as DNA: TGTGCCAGCAGCTTTAGAGGACAAACATTTGAAGCTTTCTTT. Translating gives CASSFRGQTFEAFF.

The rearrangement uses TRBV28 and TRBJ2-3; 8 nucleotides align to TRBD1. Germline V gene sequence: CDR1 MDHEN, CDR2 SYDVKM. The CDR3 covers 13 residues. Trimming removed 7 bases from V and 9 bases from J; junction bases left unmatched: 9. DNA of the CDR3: TGTGCCAGCACCTCACAGGGGGAATGGACGCAGTATTTT. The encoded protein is CASTSQGEWTQYF.

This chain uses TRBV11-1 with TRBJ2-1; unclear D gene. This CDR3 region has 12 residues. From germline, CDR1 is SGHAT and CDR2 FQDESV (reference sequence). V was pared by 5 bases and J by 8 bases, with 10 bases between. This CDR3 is CASSPRVDEQFF. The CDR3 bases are TGTGCCAGCAGCCCACGCGTCGATGAGCAGTTCTTC.

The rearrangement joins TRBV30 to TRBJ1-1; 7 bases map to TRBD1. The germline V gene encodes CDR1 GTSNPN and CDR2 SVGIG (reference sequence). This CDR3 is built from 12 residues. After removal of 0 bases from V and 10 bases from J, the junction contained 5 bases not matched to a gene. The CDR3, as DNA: TGTGCCTGGAGTGTAGAGGGGGCCTTAGCTTTCTTT. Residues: CAWSVEGALAFF.

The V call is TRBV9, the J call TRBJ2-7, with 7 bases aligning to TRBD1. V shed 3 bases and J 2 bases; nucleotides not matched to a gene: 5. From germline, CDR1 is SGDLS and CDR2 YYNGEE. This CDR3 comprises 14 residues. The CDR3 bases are TGTGCCAGCAGCGCAGGACAGGAGACCTACGAGCAGTACTTC. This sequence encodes CASSAGQETYEQYF.

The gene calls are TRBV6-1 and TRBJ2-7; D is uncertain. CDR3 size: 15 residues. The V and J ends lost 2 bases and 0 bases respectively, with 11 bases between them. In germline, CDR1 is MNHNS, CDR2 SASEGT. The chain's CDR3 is CASSESVLSSYEQYF. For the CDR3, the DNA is TGTGCCAGCAGTGAATCTGTACTTAGCTCCTACGAGCAGTACTTC.

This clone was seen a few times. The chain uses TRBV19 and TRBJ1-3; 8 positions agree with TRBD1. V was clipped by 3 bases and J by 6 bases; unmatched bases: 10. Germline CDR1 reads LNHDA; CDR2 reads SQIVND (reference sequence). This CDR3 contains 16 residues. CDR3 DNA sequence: TGTGCCAGTAGTATCCCTGCTGGACAGGGAGAAAACACCATATATTTT. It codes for CASSIPAGQGENTIYF.

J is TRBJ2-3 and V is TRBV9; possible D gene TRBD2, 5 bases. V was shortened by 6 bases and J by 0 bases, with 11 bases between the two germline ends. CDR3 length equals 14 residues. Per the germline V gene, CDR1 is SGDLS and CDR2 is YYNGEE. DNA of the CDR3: TGTGCCAGCAATAGAGCGGAAAGCACAGATACGCAGTATTTT. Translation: CASNRAESTDTQYF.